This T cell receptor (beta chain) was sequenced during a study of T cell responses to AZD1222 COVID-19 vaccine. The CDR3 has 12 amino acids. Deletions cut 2 bases from V and 5 bases from J, with 6 bases between. Germline V gene lookup returns CDR1 WSHSY and CDR2 SAAADI. Sequencing used immunoSEQ multiplex PCR; TCRdb keeps in-frame clones, though not all of them. The sample includes some 150,000 clones, approximately 90% of them seen just once. The study, taken as a whole, reports: Unmutated variant regions reportedly attract nearly half of all spike-specific TCRs. Distributed over spike, vaccine-associated CD4 TCRs predominated at 160-218 and 743-854. The donor group comprised mostly white British people and more females; the analysis possibly underestimated clonal diversity.

In the case of this clone: Its antigen is currently unknown.

This TCR derives from an adult in good health. The V gene is TRBV10-2, the J gene TRBJ1-2, with no clear D. Sequenced material: peripheral blood, taken on day 0 of AZD1222 vaccination. In DNA, the CDR3 is TGCGCCAGCAGTGAGGGTCTGTATGGCTACACCTTC. It yields the protein CASSEGLYGYTF.